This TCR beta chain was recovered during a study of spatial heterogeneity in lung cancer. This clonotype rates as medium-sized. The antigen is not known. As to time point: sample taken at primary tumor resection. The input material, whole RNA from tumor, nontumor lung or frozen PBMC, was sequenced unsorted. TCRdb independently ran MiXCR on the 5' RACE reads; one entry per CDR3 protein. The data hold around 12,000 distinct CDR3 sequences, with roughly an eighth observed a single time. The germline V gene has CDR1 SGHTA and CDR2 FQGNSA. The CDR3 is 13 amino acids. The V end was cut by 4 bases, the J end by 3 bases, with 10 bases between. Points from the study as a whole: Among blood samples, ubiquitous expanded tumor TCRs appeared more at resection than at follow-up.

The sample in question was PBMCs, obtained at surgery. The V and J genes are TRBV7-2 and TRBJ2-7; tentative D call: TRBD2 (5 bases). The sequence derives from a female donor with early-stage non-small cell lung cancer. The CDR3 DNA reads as TGTGCCAGCAGCTCGAGCGGTGGCTACGAGCAGTACTTC. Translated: CASSSSGGYEQYF.